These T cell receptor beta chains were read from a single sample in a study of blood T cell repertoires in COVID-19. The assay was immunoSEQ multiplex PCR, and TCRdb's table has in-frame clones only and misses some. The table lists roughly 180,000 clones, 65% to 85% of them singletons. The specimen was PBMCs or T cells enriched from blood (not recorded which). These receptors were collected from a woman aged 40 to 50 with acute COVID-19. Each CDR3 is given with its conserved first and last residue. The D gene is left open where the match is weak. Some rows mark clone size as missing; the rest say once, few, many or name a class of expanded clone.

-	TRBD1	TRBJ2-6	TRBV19	TGTGCCAGTAGGCACAGGGGCTCTGGGGCCAACGTCCTGACTTTC	CASRHRGSGANVLTF
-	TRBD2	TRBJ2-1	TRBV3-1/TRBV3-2	TGTGCCAGCAGCCGACAACTCGGACTAGCGGGAGGAAGCTCCTACAATGAGCAGTTCTTC	CASSRQLGLAGGSSYNEQFF
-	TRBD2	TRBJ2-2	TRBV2	TGTGCCAGCAGTGGGGTTAGCGGGACAACCGGGGAGCTGTTTTTT	CASSGVSGTTGELFF
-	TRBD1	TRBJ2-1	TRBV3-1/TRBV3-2	TGTGCCAGCACCCTAGGACAGGCCCTCGGGGAGCAGTTCTTC	CASTLGQALGEQFF
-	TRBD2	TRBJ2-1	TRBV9	TGTGCCAGCAGCGTAGATGCGGCGGGAGGAGGAGAGCAGTTCTTC	CASSVDAAGGGEQFF
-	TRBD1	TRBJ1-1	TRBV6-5	TGTGCCAGCATAGGGACAGGGCGATTGAACACTGAAGCTTTCTTT	CASIGTGRLNTEAFF
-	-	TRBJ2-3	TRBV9	TGTGCCAGCAGCGTTCGGACAGATACGCAGTATTTT	CASSVRTDTQYF
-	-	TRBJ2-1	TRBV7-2	TGTGCCAGCAGCTTAGCGGGCAGCCTGGTTGCTTACAATGAGCAGTTCTTC	CASSLAGSLVAYNEQFF
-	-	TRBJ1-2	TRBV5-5	TGTGCCAGCAGCGGGACACGCTACACCTTC	CASSGTRYTF
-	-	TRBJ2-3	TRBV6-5	TGTGCCAGCAGTTACTCCAGGACTCTCACAGATACGCAGTATTTT	CASSYSRTLTDTQYF
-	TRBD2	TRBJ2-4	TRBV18	TGTGCCAGCTCACCGGGCGGACTAGCGGGCATAGCCAAAAACATTCAGTACTTC	CASSPGGLAGIAKNIQYF
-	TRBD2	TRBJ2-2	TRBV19	TGTGCCAGTAGCCCAGCGGGAGCGGGCGGGGAGCTGTTTTTT	CASSPAGAGGELFF
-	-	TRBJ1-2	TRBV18	TGTGCCAGCTCACCACAGGGGTATGGCTACACCTTC	CASSPQGYGYTF
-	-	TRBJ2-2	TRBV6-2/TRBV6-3	TGTGCCAGCAGCCGTACTGGTAACACCGGGGAGCTGTTTTTT	CASSRTGNTGELFF
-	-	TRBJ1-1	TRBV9	TGTGCCAGCAGCGCAGGGACGGGGGACACTGAAGCTTTCTTT	CASSAGTGDTEAFF
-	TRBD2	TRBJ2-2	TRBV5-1	TGCGCCAGCAGCGGGGGGGCCCGGACTAGCGGGAGGAACACCGGGGAGCTGTTTTTT	CASSGGARTSGRNTGELFF
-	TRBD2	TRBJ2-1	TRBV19	TGTGCCAGTAGTATAAAGTCGGGAAGCGGGAGCTCTAACAATGAGCAGTTCTTC	CASSIKSGSGSSNNEQFF
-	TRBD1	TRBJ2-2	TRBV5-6	TGTGCCAGCAGAAAGACAGGGGCGAACACCGGGGAGCTGTTTTTT	CASRKTGANTGELFF
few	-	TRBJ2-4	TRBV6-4	TGTGCCAGCAGTGTAGAGGCAGGGGCCAAAAACATTCAGTACTTC	CASSVEAGAKNIQYF
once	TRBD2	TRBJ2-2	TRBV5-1	TGCGCCAGCAGCCTGGGACTAGCGGGAGGGGGCACCGGGGAGCTGTTTTTT	CASSLGLAGGGTGELFF
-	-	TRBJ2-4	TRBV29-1	TGCAGCGTTGAGGCAGGGAACATTCAGTACTTC	CSVEAGNIQYF
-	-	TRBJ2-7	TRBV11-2	TGTGCCAGCAGCTCCACGGACATAATCTACGAGCAGTACTTC	CASSSTDIIYEQYF
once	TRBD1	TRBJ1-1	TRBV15	TGTGCCACCAGCAGAGTACACGCAGGGGGCCGTGGGGCTTTCTTT	CATSRVHAGGRGAFF
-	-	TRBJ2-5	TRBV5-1	TGCGCCAGCAGCTTGTCACAGGGTTCGGAGACCCAGTACTTC	CASSLSQGSETQYF
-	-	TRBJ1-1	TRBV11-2	TGTGCCAGCAGCTTAGTGGGGACATTCGACACTGAAGCTTTCTTT	CASSLVGTFDTEAFF
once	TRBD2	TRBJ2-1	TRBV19	TGTGCCACCTCCGGGACTAGATACAATGAGCAGTTCTTC	CATSGTRYNEQFF
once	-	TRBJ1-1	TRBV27	TGTGCCAGCAGTTCCCTCCAGTATATGAACACTGAAGCTTTCTTT	CASSSLQYMNTEAFF
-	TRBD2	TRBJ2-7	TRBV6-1	TGTGCCAGCAGTGAAGACGCGGGAGGGCCCTACGAGCAGTACTTC	CASSEDAGGPYEQYF
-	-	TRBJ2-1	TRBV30	TGTGCCTGGAGGCCGTCCGAGCTGGCCTACAATGAGCAGTTCTTC	CAWRPSELAYNEQFF
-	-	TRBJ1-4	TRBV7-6	TGTGCCAGCAGCTCAGGGGAGGGCGGATTTAATGAAAAACTGTTTTTT	CASSSGEGGFNEKLFF
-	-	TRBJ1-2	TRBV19	TGTGCCAGTAGTACAGGGACAATCCCCTACTATGGCTACACCTTC	CASSTGTIPYYGYTF
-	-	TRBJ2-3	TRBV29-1	TGCAGCGTTAACGGGGTCCTGGTGGGGTCTAGCACAGATACGCAGTATTTT	CSVNGVLVGSSTDTQYF
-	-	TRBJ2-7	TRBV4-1	TGCGCCAGCAGCCGGACTACCTCCTACGAGCAGTACTTC	CASSRTTSYEQYF
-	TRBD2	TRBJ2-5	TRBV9	TGTGCCAGCAGCGCCTCCGGGAGGGGGCAAGAGACCCAGTACTTC	CASSASGRGQETQYF
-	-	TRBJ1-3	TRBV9	TGTGCCAGCAGCCTTCTCGCGAGGGCTGACTCTGGAAACACCATATATTTT	CASSLLARADSGNTIYF
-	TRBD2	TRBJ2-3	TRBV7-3	TGTGCCAGCAGCCATAGCGGGGCCCGAGATACGCAGTATTTT	CASSHSGARDTQYF
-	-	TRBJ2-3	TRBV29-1	TGCAGCGTTGGGACTACCTACACAGATACGCAGTATTTT	CSVGTTYTDTQYF
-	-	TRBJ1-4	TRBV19	TGTGCCAGTAGTATAAGACGGAGTATGAATGAAAAACTGTTTTTT	CASSIRRSMNEKLFF
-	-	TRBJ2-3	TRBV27	TGTGCCAGCAGTCCACTACTCCCAACAGATACGCAGTATTTT	CASSPLLPTDTQYF
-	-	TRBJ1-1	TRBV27	TGTGCCAGCAGTTTATACGGGGGTACTGAAGCTTTCTTT	CASSLYGGTEAFF
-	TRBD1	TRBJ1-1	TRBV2	TGTGCCAGCAGCGCCCAGGGGGTAGGCACTGAAGCTTTCTTT	CASSAQGVGTEAFF
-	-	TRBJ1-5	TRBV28	TGTGCCAGCAGCCACGGTGGGGAGGATCAGCCCCAGCATTTT	CASSHGGEDQPQHF
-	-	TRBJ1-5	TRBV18	TGTGCCAGCTCACGGACAGCGGATAGCAATCAGCCCCAGCATTTT	CASSRTADSNQPQHF
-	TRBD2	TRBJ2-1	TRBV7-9	TGTGCCAGCAGCCCAGCTGTGGCTAGCGGGTTTTACAATGAGCAGTTCTTC	CASSPAVASGFYNEQFF
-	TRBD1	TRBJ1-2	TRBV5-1	TGCGCCAGCAGCCAAGACAGGGGCTTTGGCGGCTACACCTTC	CASSQDRGFGGYTF
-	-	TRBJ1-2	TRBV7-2	TGTGCCAGCAGCCCTGGGCCCGGATCTTATGGCTACACCTTC	CASSPGPGSYGYTF
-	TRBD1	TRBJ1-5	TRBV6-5	TGTGCCAGCAGTCCTCACAGGGGACAGCCCCAGCATTTT	CASSPHRGQPQHF
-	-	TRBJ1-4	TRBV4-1	TGCGCCAGCAGCCCTCCCGCCGGGGTAGGAGAAAAACTGTTTTTT	CASSPPAGVGEKLFF
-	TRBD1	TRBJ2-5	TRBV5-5	TGTGCCAGCAGCTCACGGACAGGGAATTTCCAAGAGACCCAGTACTTC	CASSSRTGNFQETQYF
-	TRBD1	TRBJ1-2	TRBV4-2	TGTGCCAGCACCTCCTGGGGTCCAGGGGGCAACTATGGCTACACCTTC	CASTSWGPGGNYGYTF
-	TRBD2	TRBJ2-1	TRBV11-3	TGTGCCAGCAGCTTAGAGGCCCAGCGGGGGTCCTACAATGAGCAGTTCTTC	CASSLEAQRGSYNEQFF
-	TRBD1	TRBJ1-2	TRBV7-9	TGTGCCAGCAGCTTAGAGGGGGCGAACTATGGCTACACCTTC	CASSLEGANYGYTF
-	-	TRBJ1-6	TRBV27	TGTGCCAGCAGTTTTTCAGGGGTATTAGGTTCACCCCTCCACTTT	CASSFSGVLGSPLHF
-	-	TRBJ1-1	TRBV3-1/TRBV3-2	TGTGCCAGTGGGAGGGTAGGGGACACTGAAGCTTTCTTT	CASGRVGDTEAFF
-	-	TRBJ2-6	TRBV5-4	TGTGCCAGCAGCCCGCAGGGGAGTGGGGCCAACGTCCTGACTTTC	CASSPQGSGANVLTF
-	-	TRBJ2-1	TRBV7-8	TGTGCCAGCAGCCGCCGACTAGACGAGCAGTTCTTC	CASSRRLDEQFF
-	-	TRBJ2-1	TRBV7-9	TGTGCCAGCAGCGCGCAGCGTAGCGAGGGCTCCTACAATGAGCAGTTCTTC	CASSAQRSEGSYNEQFF
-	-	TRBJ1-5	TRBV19	TGTGCCAGTAGTATAGGATCACAGGGCGCTAATCAGCCCCAGCATTTT	CASSIGSQGANQPQHF
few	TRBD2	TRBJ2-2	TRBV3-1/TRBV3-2	TGTGCCAGCAGCCAAGATCGCGCTAGCGGGAGAGGGGCGAACACCGGGGAGCTGTTTTTT	CASSQDRASGRGANTGELFF